The entry below describes one T cell receptor (beta chain). Its specificity is unknown. This specimen belongs to a study of cytomegalovirus exposure and HLA in healthy donors. The trim removed 10 bases at V and 5 bases at J, leaving 9 bases unmatched. Germline loops: CDR1 MNHNS, CDR2 SASEGT. The CDR3 runs to 14 residues. Whole-study results and caveats: Analysis performed later found more than 15,000 TCR beta sequences associated with HLA alleles at 0.05 false discovery rate. A later analysis linked a missense DCLRE1C variant to TCR beta V- and J-gene trimming. Evidence from a later analysis indicated that most CMV-associated TCR beta chains looked HLA-restricted.

The primer mix had 60 Vbeta and 13 Jbeta primers. Generated by immunoSEQ multiplex PCR, the TCRdb table keeps only in-frame clones and is missing some. The sample shows about 270,000 clones, under 80% of them seen only once. All the people who gave samples were healthy bone marrow donors. The chain recombines TRBV6-1 with TRBJ2-2; TRBD1 matches 8 bases. The sample consisted of PBMCs. The receptor was isolated from a female donor in good health and CMV-seronegative. The CDR3 region is CATPADRETGELFF. CDR3 nucleotide sequence: TGTGCCACCCCAGCGGACAGGGAGACCGGGGAGCTGTTTTTT.